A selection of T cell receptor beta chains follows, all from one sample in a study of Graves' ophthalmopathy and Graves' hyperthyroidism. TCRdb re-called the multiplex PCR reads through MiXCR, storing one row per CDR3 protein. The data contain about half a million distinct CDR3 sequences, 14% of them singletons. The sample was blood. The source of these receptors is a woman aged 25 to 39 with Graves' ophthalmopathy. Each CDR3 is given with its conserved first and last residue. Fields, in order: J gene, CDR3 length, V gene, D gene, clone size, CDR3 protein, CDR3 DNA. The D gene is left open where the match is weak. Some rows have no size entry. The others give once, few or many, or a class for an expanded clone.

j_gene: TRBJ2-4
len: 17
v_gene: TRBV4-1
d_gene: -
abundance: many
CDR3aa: CASSQDPWAGVKNIQYF
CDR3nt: TGCGCCAGCAGCCAAGATCCATGGGCAGGGGTCAAAAACATTCAGTACTTC

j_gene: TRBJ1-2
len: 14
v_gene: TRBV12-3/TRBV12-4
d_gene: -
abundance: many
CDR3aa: CASSLVPVYYGYTF
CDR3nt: TGTGCCAGCAGTTTAGTACCAGTTTACTATGGCTACACCTTC

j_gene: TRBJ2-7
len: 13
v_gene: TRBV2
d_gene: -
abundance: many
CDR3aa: CASSEWNLYEQYF
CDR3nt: TGTGCCAGCAGTGAATGGAACCTCTACGAGCAGTACTTC

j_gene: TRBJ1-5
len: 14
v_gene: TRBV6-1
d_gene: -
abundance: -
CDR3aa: CASSQDPGDQPQHF
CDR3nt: TGTGCCAGCAGCCAAGATCCCGGGGATCAGCCCCAGCATTTT

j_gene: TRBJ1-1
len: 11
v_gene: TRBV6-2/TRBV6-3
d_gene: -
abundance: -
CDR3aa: CATSHGTEAFF
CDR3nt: TGTGCCACCTCCCATGGCACTGAAGCTTTCTTT

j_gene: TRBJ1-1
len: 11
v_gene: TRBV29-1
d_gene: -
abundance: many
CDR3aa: CSVEWAAEAFF
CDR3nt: TGCAGCGTTGAGTGGGCAGCTGAAGCTTTCTTT

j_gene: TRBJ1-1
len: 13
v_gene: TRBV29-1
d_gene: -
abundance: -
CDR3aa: CSVRGGKGTEAFF
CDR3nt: TGCAGCGTCCGGGGGGGGAAGGGCACTGAAGCTTTCTTT

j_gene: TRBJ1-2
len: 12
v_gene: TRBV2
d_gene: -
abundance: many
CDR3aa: CASSPTANGYTF
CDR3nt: TGTGCCAGCAGTCCGACAGCTAATGGCTACACCTTC

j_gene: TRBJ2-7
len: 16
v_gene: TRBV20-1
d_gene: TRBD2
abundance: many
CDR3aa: CSVLGKTSGFSYEQYF
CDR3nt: TGCAGTGTCCTAGGAAAGACTAGCGGCTTCTCCTACGAGCAGTACTTC

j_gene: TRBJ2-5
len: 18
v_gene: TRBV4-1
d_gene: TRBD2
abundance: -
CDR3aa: CASSHPLGGRREGETQYF
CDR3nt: TGCGCCAGCAGCCATCCCCTGGGAGGGAGGCGGGAGGGAGAGACCCAGTACTTC

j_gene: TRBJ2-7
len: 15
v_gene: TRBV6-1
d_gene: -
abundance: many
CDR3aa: CASSLFWSSSYEQYF
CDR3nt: TGTGCCAGCAGCCTTTTCTGGTCGAGCTCCTACGAGCAGTACTTC

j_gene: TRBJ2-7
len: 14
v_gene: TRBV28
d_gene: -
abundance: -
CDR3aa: CASVTRQSRYEQYF
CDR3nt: TGTGCCAGCGTGACGAGACAGTCACGCTACGAGCAGTACTTC

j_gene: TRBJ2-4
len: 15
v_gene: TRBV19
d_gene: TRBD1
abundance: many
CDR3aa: CARGQGPLAKNIQYF
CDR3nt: TGTGCCAGGGGACAGGGGCCACTAGCCAAAAACATTCAGTACTTC

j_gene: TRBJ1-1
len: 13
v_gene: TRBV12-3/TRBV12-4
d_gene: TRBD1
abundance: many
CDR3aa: CATLNRGYTEAFF
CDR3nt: TGTGCCACCCTAAACAGGGGTTACACTGAAGCTTTCTTT

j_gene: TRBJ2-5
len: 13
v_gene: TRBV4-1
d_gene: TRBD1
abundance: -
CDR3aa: CASGRGHQGTQYF
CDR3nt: TGCGCCAGCGGAAGGGGGCATCAGGGGACCCAGTACTTC

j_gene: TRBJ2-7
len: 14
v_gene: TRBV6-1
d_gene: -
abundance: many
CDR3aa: CASSKGHDLGEQYF
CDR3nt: TGTGCCAGCAGTAAGGGACACGACTTGGGCGAGCAGTACTTC

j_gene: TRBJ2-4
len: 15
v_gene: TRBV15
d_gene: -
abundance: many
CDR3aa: CATSRDRLSLGIQYF
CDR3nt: TGTGCCACCAGCAGAGATCGGCTGAGCTTGGGCATTCAGTACTTC

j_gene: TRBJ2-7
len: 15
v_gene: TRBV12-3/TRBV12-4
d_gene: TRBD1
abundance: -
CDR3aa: CASSFGTGGYNEQYF
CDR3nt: TGTGCCAGCAGTTTCGGGACAGGGGGCTACAACGAGCAGTACTTC

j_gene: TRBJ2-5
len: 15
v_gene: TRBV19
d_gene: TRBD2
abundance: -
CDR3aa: CASSGTSGGMETQYF
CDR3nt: TGTGCCAGTAGTGGGACTAGCGGGGGGATGGAGACCCAGTACTTC

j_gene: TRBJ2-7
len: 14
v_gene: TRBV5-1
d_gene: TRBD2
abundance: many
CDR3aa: CASSLTSGMYEQYF
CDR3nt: TGCGCCAGCAGCTTGACTAGCGGGATGTACGAGCAGTACTTC

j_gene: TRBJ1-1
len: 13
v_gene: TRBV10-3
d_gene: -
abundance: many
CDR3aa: CAISVSGGTEAFF
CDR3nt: TGTGCCATCAGTGTTTCTGGAGGCACTGAAGCTTTCTTT

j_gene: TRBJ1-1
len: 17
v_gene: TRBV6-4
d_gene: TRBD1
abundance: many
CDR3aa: CASSGFRDRSGVTEAFF
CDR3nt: TGTGCCAGCAGCGGATTCCGGGACAGGTCAGGAGTCACTGAAGCTTTCTTT

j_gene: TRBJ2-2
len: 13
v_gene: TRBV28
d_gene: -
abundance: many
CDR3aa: CAARRHNTGELFF
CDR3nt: TGTGCCGCTAGGAGACATAACACCGGGGAGCTGTTTTTT

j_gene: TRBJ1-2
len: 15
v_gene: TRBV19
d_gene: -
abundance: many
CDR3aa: CASSILLAQGVGYTF
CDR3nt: TGTGCCAGTAGTATCCTGCTGGCACAGGGAGTCGGCTACACCTTC

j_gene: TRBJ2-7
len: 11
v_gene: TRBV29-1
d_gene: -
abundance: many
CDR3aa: CSVRGAYEQYF
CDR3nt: TGCAGCGTTCGGGGGGCTTACGAGCAGTACTTC

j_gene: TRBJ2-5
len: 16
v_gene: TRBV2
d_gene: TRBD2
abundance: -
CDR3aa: CASSELAGGTQETQYF
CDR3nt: TGTGCCAGCAGTGAACTTGCGGGGGGAACCCAAGAGACCCAGTACTTC

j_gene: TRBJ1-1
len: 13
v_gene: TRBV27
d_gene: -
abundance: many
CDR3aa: CASSLGEGTEAFF
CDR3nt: TGTGCCAGCAGTTTAGGGGAAGGGACTGAAGCTTTCTTT